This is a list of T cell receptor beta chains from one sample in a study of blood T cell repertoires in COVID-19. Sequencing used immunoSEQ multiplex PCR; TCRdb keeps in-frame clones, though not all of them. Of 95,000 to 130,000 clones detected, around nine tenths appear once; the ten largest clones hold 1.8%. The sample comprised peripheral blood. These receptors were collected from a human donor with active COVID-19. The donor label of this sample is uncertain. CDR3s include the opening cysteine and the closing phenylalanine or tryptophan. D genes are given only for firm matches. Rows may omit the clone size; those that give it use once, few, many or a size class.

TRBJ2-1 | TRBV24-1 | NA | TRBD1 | CATSEPGTARLDEQFF | TGTGCCACCAGTGAACCTGGGACAGCGAGATTGGATGAGCAGTTCTTC
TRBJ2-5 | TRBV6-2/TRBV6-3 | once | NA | CASSYEFRGETQYF | TGTGCCAGCAGTTATGAGTTCAGGGGAGAGACCCAGTACTTC
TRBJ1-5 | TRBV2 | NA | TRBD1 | CASGETGSQRPQHF | TGTGCCAGCGGAGAGACAGGGTCGCAGAGGCCCCAGCATTTT
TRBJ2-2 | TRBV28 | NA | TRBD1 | CASSSPFETGTNTGELFF | TGTGCCAGCAGTTCCCCCTTCGAGACAGGGACAAACACCGGGGAGCTGTTTTTT
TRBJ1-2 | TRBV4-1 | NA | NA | CASSQEGTARFGGYTF | TGCGCCAGCAGCCAAGAAGGGACTGCTCGTTTTGGAGGCTACACCTTC
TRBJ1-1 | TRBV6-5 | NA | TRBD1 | CASREDRGQGEAFF | TGTGCCAGCAGGGAGGACAGGGGGCAAGGTGAAGCTTTCTTT
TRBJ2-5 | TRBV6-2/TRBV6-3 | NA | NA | CASSPRRGWETQYF | TGTGCCAGCAGCCCCCGCCGAGGCTGGGAGACCCAGTACTTC
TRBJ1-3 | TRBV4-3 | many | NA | CASSQELGGYSGNTIYF | TGCGCCAGCAGCCAAGAACTAGGGGGATACTCTGGAAACACCATATATTTT
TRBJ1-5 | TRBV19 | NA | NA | CASSIGFRGGLSNQPQHF | TGTGCCAGTAGTATAGGTTTTAGGGGCGGCCTTAGCAATCAGCCCCAGCATTTT
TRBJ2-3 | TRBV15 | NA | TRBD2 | CATSDESGGPVTHVTQYF | TGTGCCACCAGCGACGAAAGCGGGGGGCCGGTCACACACGTTACGCAGTATTTT
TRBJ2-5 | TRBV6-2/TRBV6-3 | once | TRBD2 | CASSYEGAGRVKTQYF | TGTGCCAGCAGTTACGAAGGCGCAGGGAGGGTAAAGACCCAGTACTTC
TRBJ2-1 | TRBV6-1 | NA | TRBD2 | CASSESLAGSYNEQFF | TGTGCCAGCAGTGAATCACTAGCGGGGTCGTACAATGAGCAGTTCTTC
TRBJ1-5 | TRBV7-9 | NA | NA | CASSLAAPGRGDQPQHF | TGTGCCAGCAGCTTAGCGGCCCCCGGCAGGGGCGATCAGCCCCAGCATTTT
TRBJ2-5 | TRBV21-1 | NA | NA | CASSKPLAEGAGGPLGETQYF | TGTGCCAGCAGCAAACCCCTAGCCGAGGGGGCGGGGGGGCCTTTAGGAGAGACCCAGTACTTC
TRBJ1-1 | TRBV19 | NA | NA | CASSVPGNTEAFF | TGTGCCAGTAGTGTCCCCGGGAACACTGAAGCTTTCTTT
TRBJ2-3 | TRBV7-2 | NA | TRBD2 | CASSLNPGLAGATQYF | TGTGCCAGCAGCTTAAACCCGGGACTAGCGGGGGCAACGCAGTATTTT
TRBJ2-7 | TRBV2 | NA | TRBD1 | CASSGGTEAYEQYF | TGTGCCAGCAGTGGGGGGACAGAAGCCTACGAGCAGTACTTC
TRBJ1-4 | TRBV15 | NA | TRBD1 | CATSRDRTGRVEKLFF | TGTGCCACCAGCAGAGATAGGACAGGGCGAGTTGAAAAACTGTTTTTT
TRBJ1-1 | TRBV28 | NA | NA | CASSLDSLNTEAFF | TGTGCCAGCAGTTTAGACAGTCTCAACACTGAAGCTTTCTTT
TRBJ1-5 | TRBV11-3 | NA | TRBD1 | CASSLGDRVNQPQHF | TGTGCCAGCAGCTTAGGGGACAGGGTCAATCAGCCCCAGCATTTT
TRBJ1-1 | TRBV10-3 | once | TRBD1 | CAISDRTGELEAFF | TGTGCCATCAGTGACCGGACAGGGGAGCTTGAAGCTTTCTTT
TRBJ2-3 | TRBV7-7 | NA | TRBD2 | CASSLPGGPQYF | TGTGCTAGCAGCTTACCGGGGGGGCCGCAGTATTTT
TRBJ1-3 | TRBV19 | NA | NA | CASSMAQGSGNTIYF | TGTGCCAGTAGTATGGCCCAGGGGTCTGGAAACACCATATATTTT
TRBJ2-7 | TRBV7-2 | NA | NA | CASSLPGSQREEQYF | TGTGCCAGCAGCCTACCGGGATCCCAAAGGGAGGAGCAGTACTTC
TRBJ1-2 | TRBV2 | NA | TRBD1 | CASSQGGRYGYTF | TGTGCCAGCAGTCAGGGGGGCCGTTATGGCTACACCTTC
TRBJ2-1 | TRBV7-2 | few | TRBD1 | CASSSGQVNEQFF | TGTGCCAGCAGCTCCGGACAGGTAAATGAGCAGTTCTTC
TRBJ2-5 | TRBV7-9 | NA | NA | CASSADSYQETQYF | TGTGCCAGCAGCGCGGACAGTTACCAAGAGACCCAGTACTTC
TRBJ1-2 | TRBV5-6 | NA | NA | CASSFVNAPSNYGYTF | TGTGCCAGCAGCTTCGTCAACGCGCCATCTAACTATGGCTACACCTTC
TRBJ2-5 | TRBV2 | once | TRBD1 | CASRADRGRIQETQYF | TGTGCCAGCAGGGCTGACAGGGGCCGTATACAAGAGACCCAGTACTTC
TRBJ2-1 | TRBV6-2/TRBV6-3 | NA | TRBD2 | CASSPGTSGGLSYNEQFF | TGTGCCAGCAGTCCCGGGACTAGCGGGGGGCTCTCCTACAATGAGCAGTTCTTC
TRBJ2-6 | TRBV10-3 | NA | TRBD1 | CAISESKIRTGAGANVLTF | TGTGCCATCAGTGAGTCCAAAATCAGGACAGGTGCTGGGGCCAACGTCCTGACTTTC
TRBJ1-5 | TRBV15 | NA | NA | CATSIESQPQHF | TGTGCCACCAGCATAGAGAGTCAGCCCCAGCATTTT
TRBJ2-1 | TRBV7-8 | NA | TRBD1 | CASSLERGRGYNEQFF | TGTGCCAGCAGCTTAGAAAGGGGCAGGGGGTACAATGAGCAGTTCTTC
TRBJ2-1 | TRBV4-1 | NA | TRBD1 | CASSQPGTGLNEQFF | TGCGCCAGCAGCCAGCCTGGGACAGGTCTCAATGAGCAGTTCTTC
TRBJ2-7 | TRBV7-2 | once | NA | CASSATAGTYEQYF | TGTGCCAGCAGCGCCACGGCGGGGACCTACGAGCAGTACTTC
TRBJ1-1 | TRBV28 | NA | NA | CASRLTGRLDTEAFF | TGTGCCAGCAGGTTGACAGGTAGGCTCGACACTGAAGCTTTCTTT
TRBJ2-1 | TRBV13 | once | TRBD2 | CASSSRLAGGVYNEQFF | TGTGCCAGCAGCTCCCGACTAGCGGGGGGGGTATACAATGAGCAGTTCTTC
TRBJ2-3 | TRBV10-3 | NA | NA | CAISAGVGTITDTQYF | TGTGCCATCAGTGCGGGGGTGGGCACGATCACAGATACGCAGTATTTT
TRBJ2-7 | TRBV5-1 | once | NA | CAIPPYEQYF | TGCGCCATTCCTCCCTACGAGCAGTACTTC
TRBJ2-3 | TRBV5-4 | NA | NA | CASSLPGVGTDTQYF | TGTGCCAGCAGCTTGCCCGGGGTTGGTACAGATACGCAGTATTTT
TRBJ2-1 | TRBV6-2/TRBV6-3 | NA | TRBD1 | CASSRDRGGNEQFF | TGTGCCAGCAGCCGGGACAGGGGTGGCAATGAGCAGTTCTTC
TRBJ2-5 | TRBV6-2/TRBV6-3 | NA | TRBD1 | CASSYRDRVSETQYF | TGTGCCAGCAGTTACCGGGACAGGGTATCAGAGACCCAGTACTTC
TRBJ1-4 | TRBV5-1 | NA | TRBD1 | CASSSRDRGDEKLFF | TGCGCCAGCAGCTCCCGGGACAGGGGGGATGAAAAACTGTTTTTT
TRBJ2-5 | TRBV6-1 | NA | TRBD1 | CASRLQGRETQYF | TGTGCCAGCAGGCTACAGGGGCGAGAGACCCAGTACTTC
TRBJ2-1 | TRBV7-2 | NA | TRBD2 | CASSLVGTSGLNEQFF | TGTGCCAGCAGCTTAGTCGGGACTAGCGGGCTAAATGAGCAGTTCTTC
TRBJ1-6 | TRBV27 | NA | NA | CASSLTGVSNSPLHF | TGTGCCAGCAGTCTTACAGGAGTTTCTAATTCACCCCTCCACTTT
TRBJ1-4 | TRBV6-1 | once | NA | CASSEMSWSREKLFF | TGTGCCAGCAGTGAAATGAGTTGGTCTAGGGAAAAACTGTTTTTT